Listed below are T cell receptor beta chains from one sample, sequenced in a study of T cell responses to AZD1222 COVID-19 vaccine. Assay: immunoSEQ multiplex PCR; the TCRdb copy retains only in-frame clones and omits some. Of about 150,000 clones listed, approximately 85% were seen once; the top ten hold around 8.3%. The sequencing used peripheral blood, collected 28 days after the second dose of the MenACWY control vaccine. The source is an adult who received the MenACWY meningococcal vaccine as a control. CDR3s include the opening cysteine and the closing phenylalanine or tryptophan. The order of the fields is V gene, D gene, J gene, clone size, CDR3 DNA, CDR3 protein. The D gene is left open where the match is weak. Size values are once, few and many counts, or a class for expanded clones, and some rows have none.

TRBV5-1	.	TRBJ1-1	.	TGCGCCAGCAGCTTGGGGTCCGGCAACACTGAAGCTTTCTTT	CASSLGSGNTEAFF
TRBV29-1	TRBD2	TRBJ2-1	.	TGCAGCGTCGAAAACGCCGAGACTAGCGGCCTAGAGCAGTTCTTC	CSVENAETSGLEQFF
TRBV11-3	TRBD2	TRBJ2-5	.	TGTGCCAGCAGCTTACCCGGACTAGACTGGACGGGGACCCAGTACTTC	CASSLPGLDWTGTQYF
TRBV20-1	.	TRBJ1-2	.	TGCAGTGTCCCCTGGAACTATGGCTACACCTTC	CSVPWNYGYTF
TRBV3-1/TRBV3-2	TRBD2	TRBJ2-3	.	TGTGCCAGCAGTTTCGCTAGCGGGGGGCCCGGTACGCAGTATTTT	CASSFASGGPGTQYF
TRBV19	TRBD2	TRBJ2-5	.	TGTGCCAGTAGTACAAGACTAGCGGGAGAGACCCAGTACTTC	CASSTRLAGETQYF
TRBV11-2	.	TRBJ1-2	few	TGTGCCAGCAGCTTACCCCGGACAGTCATAAAGGATGGCTACACCTTC	CASSLPRTVIKDGYTF
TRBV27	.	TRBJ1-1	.	TGTGCCAGCAGTTTCTTGGGCCCCAACACTGAAGCTTTCTTT	CASSFLGPNTEAFF
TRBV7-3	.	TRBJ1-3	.	TGTGCCAGCAGCTTTACTACGGGAAACACCATATATTTT	CASSFTTGNTIYF
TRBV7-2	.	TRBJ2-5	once	TGTGCCAGCAGCCTACTACTCGACACCGGGACCCAGTACTTC	CASSLLLDTGTQYF
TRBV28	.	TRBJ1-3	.	TGTGCCAGCTCCCCTCATGCGGGGGGAGGCTCTGGAAACACCATATATTTT	CASSPHAGGGSGNTIYF
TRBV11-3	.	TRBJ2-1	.	TGTGCCAGCAGCAGGAATAACAATGAGCAGTTCTTC	CASSRNNNEQFF
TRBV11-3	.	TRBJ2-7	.	TGTGCCAGCAGCTTTTTGAACGAGCAGTACTTC	CASSFLNEQYF
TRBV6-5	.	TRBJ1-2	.	TGTGCCAGCAGGGGGGGCGTACCACGCTATGGCTACACCTTC	CASRGGVPRYGYTF
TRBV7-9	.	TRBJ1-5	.	TGTGCCAGCAGCTCAGAACCTGGCAATCAGCCCCAGCATTTT	CASSSEPGNQPQHF
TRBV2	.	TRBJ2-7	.	TGTGCCAGCAGGGGGGACTTAAAAACCTACGAGCAGTACTTC	CASRGDLKTYEQYF
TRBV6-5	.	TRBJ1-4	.	TGTGCCAGCAGGCGACAGTCGTATAATGAAAAACTGTTTTTT	CASRRQSYNEKLFF
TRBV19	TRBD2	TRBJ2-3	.	TGTGCCAGTAGTTCCGGACTAGCGCGTGGCACAGATACGCAGTATTTT	CASSSGLARGTDTQYF
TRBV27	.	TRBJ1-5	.	TGTGCCAGCAGTGCTAGTACAGGGATGGACAATCAGCCCCAGCATTTT	CASSASTGMDNQPQHF
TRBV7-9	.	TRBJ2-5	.	TGTGCCAGCAGCCGGGAACCACGGACAGCCACCCTCCAAGAGACCCAGTACTTC	CASSREPRTATLQETQYF
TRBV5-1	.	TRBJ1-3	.	TGCGCCAGCAGCTTGGCTGGGACCCGTGGAAACACCATATATTTT	CASSLAGTRGNTIYF
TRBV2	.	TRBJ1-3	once	TGTGCCAGCAGATCGGCCGGATCATGGGGGGCCTCTGGAAACACCATATATTTT	CASRSAGSWGASGNTIYF
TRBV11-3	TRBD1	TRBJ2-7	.	TGTGCCAGCAGCTCCGGACAGGGTCTTTCCGAGCAGTACTTC	CASSSGQGLSEQYF
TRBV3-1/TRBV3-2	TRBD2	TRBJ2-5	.	TGTGCCAGCAGTCCCGGACTAGCGGGAGAGGGTGGAGAGACCCAGTACTTC	CASSPGLAGEGGETQYF
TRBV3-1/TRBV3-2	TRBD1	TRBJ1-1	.	TGTGCCAGCAGCCAACCCGACAGGGGGGGAAACACTGAAGCTTTCTTT	CASSQPDRGGNTEAFF
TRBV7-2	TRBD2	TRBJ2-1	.	TGTGCCAGCAGCTTAGTAGGGAGCGGGAGGGCCAATGAGCAGTTCTTC	CASSLVGSGRANEQFF
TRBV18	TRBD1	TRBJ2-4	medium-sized	TGTGCCAGCTCATCGACAGGGTATTTTAACATTCAGTACTTC	CASSSTGYFNIQYF
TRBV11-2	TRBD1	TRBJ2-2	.	TGTGCCAGCAGCTTTCCAGGGACAGTCCGCACCGGGGAGCTGTTTTTT	CASSFPGTVRTGELFF
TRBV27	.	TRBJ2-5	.	TGTGCCAGCAGCCCGACGTTTAGGGAAGAAGAGACCCAGTACTTC	CASSPTFREEETQYF
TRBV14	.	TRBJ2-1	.	TGTGCCAGCAGCCAAGGTCTGGGGACTCTGCCAAAGAATGAGCAGTTCTTC	CASSQGLGTLPKNEQFF
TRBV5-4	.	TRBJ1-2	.	TGTGCCAGCAGCTCCGAAGCAGGCCTTAACTATGGCTACACCTTC	CASSSEAGLNYGYTF
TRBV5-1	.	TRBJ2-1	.	TGCGCCAGCAGCTTCATGACGGGAGAGGGGTTGAGTGAGCAGTTCTTC	CASSFMTGEGLSEQFF
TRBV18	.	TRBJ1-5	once	TGTGCCAGCTCACCATCAGGACAACCTCAGCCCCAGCATTTT	CASSPSGQPQPQHF
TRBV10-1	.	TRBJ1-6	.	TGCGCCAGCAGTGAGTCCGAGTTAAATTCACCCCTCCACTTT	CASSESELNSPLHF
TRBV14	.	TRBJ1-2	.	TGTGCCAGCAGCCAAGGTCTTAACTATGGCTACACCTTC	CASSQGLNYGYTF
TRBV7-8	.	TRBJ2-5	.	TGTGCCAGCAGCGGCCAAGAATGGGTGGGGCGAACCCAGTACTTC	CASSGQEWVGRTQYF
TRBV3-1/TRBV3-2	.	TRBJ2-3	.	TGTGCCAGCAGCCAAGATTGGACATCGCAGTATTTT	CASSQDWTSQYF
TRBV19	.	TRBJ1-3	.	TGTGCCAGTAGTACCACAGGGTCAAGTGGAAACACCATATATTTT	CASSTTGSSGNTIYF
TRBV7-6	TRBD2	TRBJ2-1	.	TGTGCCAGCAGCCCACTAGCGGGGAGCTCCTACAATGAGCAGTTCTTC	CASSPLAGSSYNEQFF
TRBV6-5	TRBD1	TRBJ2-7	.	TGTGCCAGCAGGAGGGACAGGTCGGTCTACGAGCAGTACTTC	CASRRDRSVYEQYF
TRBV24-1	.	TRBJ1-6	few	TGTGCCACCAGTGATTTGCAGAACTTAGGGACCCCCTGGGATTCACCCCTCCACTTT	CATSDLQNLGTPWDSPLHF
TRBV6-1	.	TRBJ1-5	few	TGTGCCAGCAGTGAAGGTTATAGCAATCAGCCCCAGCATTTT	CASSEGYSNQPQHF
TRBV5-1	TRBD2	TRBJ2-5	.	TGCGCCAGCAGCTATAGCGGGAGTGTCGGCGAGACCCAGTACTTC	CASSYSGSVGETQYF
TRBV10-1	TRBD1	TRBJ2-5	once	TGCGCCAGCAGTGAGGGGACCGGGACAGCAGAAGAGACCCAGTACTTC	CASSEGTGTAEETQYF
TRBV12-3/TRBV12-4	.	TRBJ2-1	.	TGTGCCAGCAGTCCTCTAGCGGAGGGGGGGATCTTC	CASSPLAEGGIF
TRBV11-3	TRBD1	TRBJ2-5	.	TGTGCCAGCAGCAACCCCAACAGGGGCGGGGAGACCCAGTACTTC	CASSNPNRGGETQYF
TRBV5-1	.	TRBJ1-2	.	TGCGCCAGCAGCCCGGGGACGGGTTTAGCTAACTATGGCTACACCTTC	CASSPGTGLANYGYTF
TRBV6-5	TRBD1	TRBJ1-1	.	TGTGCCAGCAGCTCTACAGGGGGTGATACTGAAGCTTTCTTT	CASSSTGGDTEAFF
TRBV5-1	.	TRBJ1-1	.	TGCGCCAGCAGCTTGGATCGGGGGGCTCGTTACACTGAAGCTTTCTTT	CASSLDRGARYTEAFF
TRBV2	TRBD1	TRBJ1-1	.	TGTGCCAGCTGGAAGGACAGGGGGAACACTGAAGCTTTCTTT	CASWKDRGNTEAFF
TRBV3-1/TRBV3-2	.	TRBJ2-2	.	TGTGCCAGCAGCCACTTAAGCCTATCGACTGGTGGTGGGGAGCTGTTTTTT	CASSHLSLSTGGGELFF
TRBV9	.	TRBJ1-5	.	TGTGCCAGCAGCGGCCCCTCGGGTCAGCCCCAGCATTTT	CASSGPSGQPQHF
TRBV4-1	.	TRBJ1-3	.	TGCGCCAGCAGCCAAGATCAGACTGGGCCGAAGCCTGGGGGCTCTGGAAACACCATATATTTT	CASSQDQTGPKPGGSGNTIYF
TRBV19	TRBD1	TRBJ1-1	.	TGTGCCAGTAGGGGACAGGGTCGGACTGAAGCTTTCTTT	CASRGQGRTEAFF
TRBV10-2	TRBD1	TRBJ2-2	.	TGCGCCAGCAGGAGGGGGACAGGGGGCACCGGGGAGCTGTTTTTT	CASRRGTGGTGELFF
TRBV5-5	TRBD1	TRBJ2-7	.	TGTGCCAGCAGCTTGGACAGGGGGATCTCCTACGAGCAGTACTTC	CASSLDRGISYEQYF
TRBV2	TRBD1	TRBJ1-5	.	TGTGCCAGCAGCGGACAGGGGTCGCGTCAGCCCCAGCATTTT	CASSGQGSRQPQHF
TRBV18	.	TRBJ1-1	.	TGTGCCAGCTCACCGAACAGTCAGCTTGAAGCTTTCTTT	CASSPNSQLEAFF
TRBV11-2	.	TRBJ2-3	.	TGTGCCAGCAGCCTCGCAGTAGAGCGGACAGATACGCAGTATTTT	CASSLAVERTDTQYF
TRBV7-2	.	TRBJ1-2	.	TGTGCCAGCAGCTTAGCATGGGCTTCTAACTATGGCTACACCTTC	CASSLAWASNYGYTF